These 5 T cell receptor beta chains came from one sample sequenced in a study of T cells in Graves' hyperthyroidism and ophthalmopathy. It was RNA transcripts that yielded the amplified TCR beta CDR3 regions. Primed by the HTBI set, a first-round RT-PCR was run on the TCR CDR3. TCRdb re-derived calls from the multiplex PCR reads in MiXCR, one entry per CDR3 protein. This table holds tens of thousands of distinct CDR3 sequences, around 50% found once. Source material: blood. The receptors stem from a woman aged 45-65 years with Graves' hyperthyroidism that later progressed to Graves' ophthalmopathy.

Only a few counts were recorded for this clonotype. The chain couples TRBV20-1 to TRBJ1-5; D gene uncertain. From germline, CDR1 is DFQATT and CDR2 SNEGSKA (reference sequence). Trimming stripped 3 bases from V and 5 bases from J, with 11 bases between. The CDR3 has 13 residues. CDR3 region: CSASVAGDQPQHF. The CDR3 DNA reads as TGCAGTGCTAGTGTGGCTGGGGATCAGCCCCAGCATTTT.

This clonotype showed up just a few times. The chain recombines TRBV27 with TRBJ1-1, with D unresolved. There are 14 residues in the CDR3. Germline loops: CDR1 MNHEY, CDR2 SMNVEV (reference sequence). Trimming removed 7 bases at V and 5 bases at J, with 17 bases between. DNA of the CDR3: TGTGCCAGCAAGTTTGCCAGCACTTCGACTGAAGCTTTCTTT. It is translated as CASKFASTSTEAFF.

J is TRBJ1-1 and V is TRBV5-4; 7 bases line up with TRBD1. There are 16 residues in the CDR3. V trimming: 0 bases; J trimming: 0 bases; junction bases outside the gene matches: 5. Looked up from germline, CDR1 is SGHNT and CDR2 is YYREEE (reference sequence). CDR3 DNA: TGTGCCAGCAGCTTGGCAGGGGGTGTCCTGAACACTGAAGCTTTCTTT. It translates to CASSLAGGVLNTEAFF.

CDR3 bases: TGTGCCAGCAGCTTAGGACAGGGGGCCATTGGCAATCAGCCCCAGCATTTT. Translating gives CASSLGQGAIGNQPQHF. The V and J genes are TRBV7-8 and TRBJ1-5; 10 bases are a match to TRBD1. The germline CDR1 and CDR2 sequences are SGHVS and FQNEAQ. This CDR3 has 17 amino acids. Trimming took 1 base from V and 2 from J; bases not matched to a gene: 5.

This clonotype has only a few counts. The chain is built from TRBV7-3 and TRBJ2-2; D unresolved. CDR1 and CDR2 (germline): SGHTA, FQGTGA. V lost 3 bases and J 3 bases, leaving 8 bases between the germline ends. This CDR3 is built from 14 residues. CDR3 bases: TGTGCCAGCAGCTTTGACCGATACACCGGGGAGCTGTTTTTT. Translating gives CASSFDRYTGELFF.